This T cell receptor beta chain was sequenced for a study of blood T cell repertoires in COVID-19. Study at large: Samples taken during acute and convalescent COVID-19 were collected in the United States, Italy and Spain. Sources were T cells, B-cell-depleted T cells, or PBMCs; the material itself was cDNA or gDNA.

Original handling: Estimation of nucleated cell counts relied on the amplification of reference gene primers. Here immunoSEQ multiplex PCR was the method, and the copy in TCRdb shows in-frame clones only, minus some. V and J calls and clone size follow that table, whereas D and trimming were derived from the DNA. The profile shows 95,000 to 150,000 clones, roughly 91% of them singletons. Germline V gives CDR1 SGHRS, CDR2 YFSETQ. CDR3 size: 13 residues. The V and J ends lost 0 bases and 4 bases respectively, with 5 bases between them. The source is a human donor in a cohort sampled during active COVID-19. The chain has TRBV5-1 and TRBJ1-5, with unresolved D. The specimen sequenced was peripheral blood. CDR3 bases: TGCGCCAGCAGCTTGGACATTAATCAGCCCCAGCATTTT. Translating gives CASSLDINQPQHF.